This TCR beta chain was recovered during a study of identical twins. In germline, CDR1 is SQVTM, CDR2 ANQGSEA. The CDR3 is 13 residues long. V lost 4 bases, J lost 2 bases, and 12 bases lay in between. There are a few counts of this clonotype. Its specificity is not known. A single record per CDR3 protein comes from TCRdb applying MiXCR to the 5' RACE reads. The data contain 250,000 to 350,000 distinct CDR3 sequences, more than 8% of them singletons. Overall study findings and caveats: Conclusions were based on cross-sectional statistical analysis, without following the same donors. Insertions ran lower in abundant cord blood beta clonotypes, though not in memory repertoires.

The same sample was also used in a study of yellow fever vaccine responses in identical twins.

The sequence was obtained from a woman under 30 in good health. The sample taken for sequencing was CD8+ T cells sorted from blood. The chain is built from TRBV29-1 and TRBJ2-7; D is uncertain. The CDR3: CSVVGVTPYEQYF. The CDR3 DNA reads TGCAGCGTTGTTGGTGTCACCCCCTACGAGCAGTACTTC.